This T cell receptor beta chain was recorded in a study of cytomegalovirus exposure and HLA in healthy donors. Amplification used 60 Vbeta primers and 13 Jbeta primers. Only in-frame clones appear in the TCRdb table, and some are missing; sequencing was by immunoSEQ multiplex PCR. This listing includes roughly 90,000 clones. The CDR3 spans 15 residues. Germline V lookup: CDR1 MDHEN, CDR2 SYDVKM. The junction had 11 bases not matched to a gene; V was cut back by 6 bases and J by 6 bases. Sequenced sample: PBMCs. The clonotype originates from a man in his forties or fifties in good health and CMV-seropositive. The chain carries TRBV28 and TRBJ1-5; 7 bases match TRBD1. The CDR3 region has the DNA TGTGCCAGCAGGCCTGCGAGACAGGGCGTTCAGCCCCAGCATTTT. It yields the protein CASRPARQGVQPQHF.